This T cell receptor beta chain was observed in a study of CD8 T cell repertoires and HIV-1 epitope variants. The wider study: Controls were a CMV, EBV and flu peptide pool, Ebola AY9 negative control, and no-peptide well.

Clones were read by immunoSEQ multiplex PCR, and TCRdb kept only the in-frame ones, dropping some. The sample contains roughly 100,000 clones, more than 65% of which appear only once. Study observations and caveats: Of 8 or 9 antigen-specific beta clonotypes, 5 or 6 appeared to cross-react with escape variants.

The CDR3 has 12 amino acids. Trimming pared 4 bases from V and 3 bases from J, leaving 4 bases between. CDR1 and CDR2 (germline): SGHVS, FNYEAQ. Turning to this clone: Its antigen is not known.

Sample: uncultured baseline CD8+ T cells from peripheral blood mononuclear cells (PBMCs). This sequence originates from a male donor with HIV. The chain links TRBV7-6 to TRBJ1-5; D uncertain. The CDR3 spells CASSSPNQPQHF. In DNA, the CDR3 is TGTGCCAGCAGCTCGCCCAATCAGCCCCAGCATTTT. Combining the CDR3 with reference TRBV7-6 and TRBJ1-5 gives the whole variable domain GAGVSQSPRYKVTKRGQDVALRCDPISGHVSLYWYRQALGQGPEFLTYFNYEAQQDKSGLPNDRFSAERPEGSISTLTIQRTEQRDSAMYRCASSSPNQPQHFGDGTRLSIL.